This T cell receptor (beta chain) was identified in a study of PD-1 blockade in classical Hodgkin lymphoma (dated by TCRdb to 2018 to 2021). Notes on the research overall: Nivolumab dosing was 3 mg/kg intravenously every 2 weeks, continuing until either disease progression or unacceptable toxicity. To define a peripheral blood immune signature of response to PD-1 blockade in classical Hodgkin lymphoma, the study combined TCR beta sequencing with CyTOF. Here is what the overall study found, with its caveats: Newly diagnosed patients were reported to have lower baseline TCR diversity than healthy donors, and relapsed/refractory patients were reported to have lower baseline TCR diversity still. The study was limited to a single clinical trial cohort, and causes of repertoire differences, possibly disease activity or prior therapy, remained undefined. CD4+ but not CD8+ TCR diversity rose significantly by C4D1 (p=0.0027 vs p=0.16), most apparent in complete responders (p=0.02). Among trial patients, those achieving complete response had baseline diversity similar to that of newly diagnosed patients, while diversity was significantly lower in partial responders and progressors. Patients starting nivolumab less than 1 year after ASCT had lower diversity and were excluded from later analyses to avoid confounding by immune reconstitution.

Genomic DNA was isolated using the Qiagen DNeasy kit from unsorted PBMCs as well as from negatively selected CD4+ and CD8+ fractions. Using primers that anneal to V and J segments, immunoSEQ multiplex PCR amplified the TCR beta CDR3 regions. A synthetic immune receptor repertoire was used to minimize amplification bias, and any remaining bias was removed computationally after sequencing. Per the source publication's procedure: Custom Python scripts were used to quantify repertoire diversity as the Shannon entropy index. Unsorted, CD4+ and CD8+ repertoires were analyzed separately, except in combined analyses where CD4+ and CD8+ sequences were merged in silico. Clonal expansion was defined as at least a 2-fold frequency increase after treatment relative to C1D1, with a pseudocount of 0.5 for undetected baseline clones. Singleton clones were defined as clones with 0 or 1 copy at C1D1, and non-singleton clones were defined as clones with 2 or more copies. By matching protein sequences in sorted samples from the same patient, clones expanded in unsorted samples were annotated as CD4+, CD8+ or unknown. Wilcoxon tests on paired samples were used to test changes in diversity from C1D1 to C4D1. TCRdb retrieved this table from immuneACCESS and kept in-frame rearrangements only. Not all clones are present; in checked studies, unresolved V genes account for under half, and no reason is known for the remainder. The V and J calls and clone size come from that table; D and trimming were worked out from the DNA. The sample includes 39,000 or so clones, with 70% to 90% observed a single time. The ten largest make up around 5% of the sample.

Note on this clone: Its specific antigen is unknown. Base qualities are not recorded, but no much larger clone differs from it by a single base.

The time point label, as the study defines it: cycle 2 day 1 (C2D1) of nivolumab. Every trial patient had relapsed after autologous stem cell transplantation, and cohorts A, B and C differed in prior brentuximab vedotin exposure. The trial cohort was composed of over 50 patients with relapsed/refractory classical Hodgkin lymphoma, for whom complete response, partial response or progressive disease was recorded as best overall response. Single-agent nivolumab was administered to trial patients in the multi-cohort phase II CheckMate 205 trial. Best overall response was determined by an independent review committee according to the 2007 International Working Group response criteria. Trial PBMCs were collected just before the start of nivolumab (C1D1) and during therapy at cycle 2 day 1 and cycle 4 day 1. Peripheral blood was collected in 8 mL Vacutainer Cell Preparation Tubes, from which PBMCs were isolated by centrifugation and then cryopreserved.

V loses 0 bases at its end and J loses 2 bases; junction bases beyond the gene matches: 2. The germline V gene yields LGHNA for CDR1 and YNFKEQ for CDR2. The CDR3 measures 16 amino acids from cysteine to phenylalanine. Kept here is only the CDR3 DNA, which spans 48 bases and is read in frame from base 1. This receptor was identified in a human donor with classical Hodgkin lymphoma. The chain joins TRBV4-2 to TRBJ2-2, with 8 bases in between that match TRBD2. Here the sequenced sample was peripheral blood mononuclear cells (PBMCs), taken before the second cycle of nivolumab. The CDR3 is CASSQDRGGNTGELFF. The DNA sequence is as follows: TGTGCCAGCAGCCAAGACCGGGGGGGTAACACCGGGGAGCTGTTTTTT.